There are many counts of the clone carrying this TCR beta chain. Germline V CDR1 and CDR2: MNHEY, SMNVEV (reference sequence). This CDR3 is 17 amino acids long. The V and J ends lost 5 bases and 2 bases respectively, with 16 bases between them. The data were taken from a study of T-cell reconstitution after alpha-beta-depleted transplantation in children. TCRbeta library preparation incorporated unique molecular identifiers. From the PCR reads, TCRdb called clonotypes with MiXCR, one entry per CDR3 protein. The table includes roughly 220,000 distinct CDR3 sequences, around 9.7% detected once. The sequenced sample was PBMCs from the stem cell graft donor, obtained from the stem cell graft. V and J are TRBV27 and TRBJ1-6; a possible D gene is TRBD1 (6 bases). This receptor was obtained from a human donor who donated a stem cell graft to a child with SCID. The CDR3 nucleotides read TGTGCCAGCAGTCTCATAGGGGGTACCACCTATAATTCACCCCTCCACTTT. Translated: CASSLIGGTTYNSPLHF.